This TCR beta chain was recorded in a study of blood T cell repertoires in COVID-19. Overall study context: Samples came from the United States, Italy and Spain, spanning acute and convalescent COVID-19. Sources were T cells, B-cell-depleted T cells, or PBMCs; the material itself was cDNA or gDNA.

Donors in Cohort 3 who had recovered were those with two negative PCRs, healthcare professional clearance, or resolution of their symptoms. Profiling relied on immunoSEQ multiplex PCR, and the TCRdb table lists in-frame clones only, not all of them. This sample carries 90,000 to 120,000 clones, 65% to 90% of them seen once, and the ten largest clones take less than 3.5%. Germline CDR1 is LNHDA and CDR2 is SQIVND (reference sequence). Trimming removed 1 base at V and 4 bases at J, with 23 bases between. This CDR3 spans 19 amino acids. The sequencing sample was made of PBMCs or T cells enriched from blood (not recorded which). This clonotype originated in a woman aged 50 to 60 who had recovered from COVID-19. The chain couples TRBV19 to TRBJ2-1; possible D gene TRBD2, 5 bases. DNA for the CDR3: TGTGCCAGTAGTATAGTCCCCACCAGATATCTGAGCGGATACAATGAGCAGTTCTTC. It yields the protein CASSIVPTRYLSGYNEQFF.